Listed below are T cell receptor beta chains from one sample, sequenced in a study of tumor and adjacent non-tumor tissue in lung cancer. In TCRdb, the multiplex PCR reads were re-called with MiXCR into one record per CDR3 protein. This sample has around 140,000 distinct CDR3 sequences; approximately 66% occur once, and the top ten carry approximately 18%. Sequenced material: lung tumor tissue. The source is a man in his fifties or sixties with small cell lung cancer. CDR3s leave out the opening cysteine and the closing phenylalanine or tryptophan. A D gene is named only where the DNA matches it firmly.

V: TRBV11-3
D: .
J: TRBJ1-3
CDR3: ASSFGDSRSGNTIY

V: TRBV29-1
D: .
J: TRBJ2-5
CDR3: SVERSFQETQY

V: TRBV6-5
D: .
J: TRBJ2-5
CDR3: ASSYGIGGETQY

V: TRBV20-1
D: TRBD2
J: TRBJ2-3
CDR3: NASPSGRDTQY

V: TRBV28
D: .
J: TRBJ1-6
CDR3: ASSDIANCISPLH

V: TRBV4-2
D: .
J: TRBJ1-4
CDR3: ASSHGPGNEKLF

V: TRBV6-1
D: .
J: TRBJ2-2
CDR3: ASGEGLTGELF

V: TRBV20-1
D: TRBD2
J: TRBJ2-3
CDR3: NARGGRAFFLDTQY

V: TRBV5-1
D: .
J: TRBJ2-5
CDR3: ASSLGGGRESQY

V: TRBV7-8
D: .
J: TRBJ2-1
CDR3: ASSPQGTVGEQF

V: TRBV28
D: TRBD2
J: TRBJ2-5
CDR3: TSSLTSGRAWETQY

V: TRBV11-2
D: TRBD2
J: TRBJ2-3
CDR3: ASHRLAGVDKQY

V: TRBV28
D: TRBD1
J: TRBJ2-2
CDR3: ASSGTGGTGELF

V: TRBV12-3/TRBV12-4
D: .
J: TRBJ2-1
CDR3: ASSLSLDEQF

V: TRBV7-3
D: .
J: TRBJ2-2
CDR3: ASSKPGAGELF

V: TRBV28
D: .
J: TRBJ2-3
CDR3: ASSFPAPGTDTQY

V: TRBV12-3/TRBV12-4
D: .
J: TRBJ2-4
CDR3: ASSSTGLAKNVQY

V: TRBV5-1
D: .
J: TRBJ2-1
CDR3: ASSLEGVTYNEQF

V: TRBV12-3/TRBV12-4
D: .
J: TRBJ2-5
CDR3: ASSPPGTAQETRY

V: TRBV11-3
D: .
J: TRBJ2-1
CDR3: ARSLGGMSYNEQF

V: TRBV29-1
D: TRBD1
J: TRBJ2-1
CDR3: SGDRVYEQF

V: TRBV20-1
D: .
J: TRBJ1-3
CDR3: SASTTGLRNTIY

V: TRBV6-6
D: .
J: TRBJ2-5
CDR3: ASSYVIGTQY

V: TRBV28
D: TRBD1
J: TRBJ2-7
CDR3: ASSLSGTETV

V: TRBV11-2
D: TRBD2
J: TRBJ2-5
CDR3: ANSLERGRETQY

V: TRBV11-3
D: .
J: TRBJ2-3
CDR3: ASSLAPRTDTLY

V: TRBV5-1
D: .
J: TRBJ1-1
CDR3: ASSLQGRNTEAF

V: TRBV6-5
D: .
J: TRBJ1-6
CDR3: ASSYRGVGVSDSPLH

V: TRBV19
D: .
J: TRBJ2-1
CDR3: ASSINGSGYNEQL

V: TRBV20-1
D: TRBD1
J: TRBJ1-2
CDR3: SARRGQGSGYT

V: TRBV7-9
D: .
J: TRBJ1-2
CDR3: ASSLVQNYGYT

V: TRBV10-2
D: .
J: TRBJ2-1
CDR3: ASCETGQSEQF

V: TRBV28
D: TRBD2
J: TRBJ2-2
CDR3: ASSRGTSGYTGELF

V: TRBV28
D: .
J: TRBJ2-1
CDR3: ASSLRRDASEVQF

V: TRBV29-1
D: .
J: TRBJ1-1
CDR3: SVEPDRAPGGAL

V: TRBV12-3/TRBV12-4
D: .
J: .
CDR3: TSSIYLSNQPQY

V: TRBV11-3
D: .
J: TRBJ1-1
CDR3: ASSPPMYGAHTEAF

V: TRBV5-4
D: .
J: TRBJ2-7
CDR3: ASSLQGTDYEQY

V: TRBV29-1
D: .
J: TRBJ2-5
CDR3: SVKQGLGTETQY

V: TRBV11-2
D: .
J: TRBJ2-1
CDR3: ASRNTGSDEQS

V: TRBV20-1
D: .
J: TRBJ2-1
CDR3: SGSRARSVGNGQF

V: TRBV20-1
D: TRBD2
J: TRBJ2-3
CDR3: SAQRLAGGPSTQY

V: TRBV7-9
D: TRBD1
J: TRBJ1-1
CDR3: ASSRDRGREAF

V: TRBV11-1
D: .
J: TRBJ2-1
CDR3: ASNWDANKQF

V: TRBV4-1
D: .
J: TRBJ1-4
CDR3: ASSQRGTWDEKLF

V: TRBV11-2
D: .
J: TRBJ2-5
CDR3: VSSNRWGQETQY

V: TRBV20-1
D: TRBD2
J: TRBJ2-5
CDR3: TAPQGLAGFQETQY

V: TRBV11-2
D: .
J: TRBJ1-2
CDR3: ANRATGTEPRGYT

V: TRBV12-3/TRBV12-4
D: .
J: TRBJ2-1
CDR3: ASSPGGGTLALEQF

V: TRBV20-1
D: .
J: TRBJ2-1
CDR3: SARDHLVNEQF

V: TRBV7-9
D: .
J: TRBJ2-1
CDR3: ASSLTRGHNEQS

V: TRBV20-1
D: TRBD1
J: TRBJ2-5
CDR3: GAAWTGYRETQY

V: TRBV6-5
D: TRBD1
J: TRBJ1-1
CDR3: ASSYGGTANTEAF

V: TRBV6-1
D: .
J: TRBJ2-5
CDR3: ASSLSPRGYQETQY

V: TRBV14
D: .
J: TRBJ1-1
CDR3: ARSRGQYDTEAF

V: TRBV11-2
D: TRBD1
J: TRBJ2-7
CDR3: ASSLVGGVTYEQY

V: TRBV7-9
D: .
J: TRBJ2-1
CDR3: ASSLIAEYNEQF

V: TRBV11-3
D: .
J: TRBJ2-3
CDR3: ASSFRATDTQY

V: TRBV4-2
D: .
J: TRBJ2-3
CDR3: ASSQLAGWNTDTQY

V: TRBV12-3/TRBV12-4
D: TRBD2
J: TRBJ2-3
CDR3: ASSFPSSGITDTQY